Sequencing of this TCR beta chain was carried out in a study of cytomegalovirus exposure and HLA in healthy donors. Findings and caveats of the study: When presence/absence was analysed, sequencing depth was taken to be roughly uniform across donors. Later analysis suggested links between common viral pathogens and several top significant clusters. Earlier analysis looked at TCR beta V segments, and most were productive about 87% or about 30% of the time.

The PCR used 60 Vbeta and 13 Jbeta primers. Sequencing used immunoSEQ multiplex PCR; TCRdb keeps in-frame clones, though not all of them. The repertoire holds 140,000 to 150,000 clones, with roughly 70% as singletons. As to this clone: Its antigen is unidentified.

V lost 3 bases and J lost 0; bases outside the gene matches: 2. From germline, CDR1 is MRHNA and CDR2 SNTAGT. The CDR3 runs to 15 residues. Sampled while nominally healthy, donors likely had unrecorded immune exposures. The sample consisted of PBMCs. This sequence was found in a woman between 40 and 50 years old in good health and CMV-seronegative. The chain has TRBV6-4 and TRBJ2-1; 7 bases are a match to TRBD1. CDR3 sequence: CASSEGDSSYNEQFF. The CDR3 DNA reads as TGTGCCAGCAGTGAAGGGGACAGCTCCTACAATGAGCAGTTCTTC.